The 18 T cell receptor beta chains below come from one sample, sequenced in a study of neurological immune-mediated disorders. TCRdb called the 5' RACE reads again in MiXCR, with one record for every CDR3 protein. The sample yields over 60,000 distinct CDR3 sequences, roughly 4.8% seen once. The sequenced material came from PBMCs. Receptor source: a woman aged 70-85 years with multiple sclerosis.

Many counts were recorded for this clonotype. The gene calls are TRBV12-3 or TRBV12-4 and TRBJ2-7, with unresolved D. The CDR3 extends over 16 amino acids. V dropped 3 bases and J dropped 2 bases, with 17 bases sitting between them. CDR3 residues: CASSFSGRLPPYEQYF. CDR3 nucleotides: TGTGCCAGCAGTTTCTCTGGCCGACTCCCCCCCTACGAGCAGTACTTC.

This clonotype was counted ten times or more. V usage is TRBV6-6 and J usage is TRBJ2-3; D is ambiguous. The CDR3 totals 16 residues. Germline-derived CDR1 and CDR2 are MNHNY and SVGAGI (reference sequence). V was cut by 6 bases and J by 6 bases, with 22 bases left in between. The CDR3 sequence: CASSPVAGPREDTQYF. The CDR3 DNA sequence: TGTGCCAGCAGCCCGGTGGCTGGCCCACGTGAGGATACGCAGTATTTT.

This clonotype was seen many times. The chain recombines TRBV5-5 with TRBJ1-2; 7 bases line up with TRBD1. Germline assignment: CDR1 SGHKS and CDR2 YYEKEE (reference sequence). V lost 0 bases to trimming and J lost 5 bases; unmatched junction nucleotides: 4. The length of the CDR3 is 14 residues. Here the CDR3 reads CASSLETGFYGYTF. The CDR3 DNA is TGTGCCAGCAGCTTGGAGACAGGGTTTTATGGCTACACCTTC.

This clonotype was observed many times. The chain has TRBV7-2 and TRBJ2-7; TRBD1 might be the D (5 bases). CDR3 length equals 14 residues. CDR1 SGHTA and CDR2 FQGNSA come from the germline V gene. Trimming left V 7 bases short and J 4 bases short, with 17 bases between. The CDR3 region has the DNA TGTGCCAGCACCAACAACAGGATGGGGTACGAGCAGTACTTC. Protein: CASTNNRMGYEQYF.

This clonotype was detected ten times or more. The chain uses TRBV5-1 and TRBJ1-3, with D unclear. The CDR3 covers 15 residues. Looked up from germline, CDR1 is SGHRS and CDR2 is YFSETQ. V was pared by 5 bases and J by 0 bases, with 12 bases between. DNA of the CDR3: TGCGCCAGCAGATCTGAGATTTTCTCTGGAAACACCATATATTTT. Residues: CASRSEIFSGNTIYF.

Only a few counts were recorded for this clonotype. The rearrangement uses TRBV27 and TRBJ2-5; 9 bases agree with TRBD1. Germline V gene data show CDR1 as MNHEY and CDR2 as SMNVEV (reference sequence). This CDR3 has 14 amino acids. J lost 5 bases, V lost 4 bases, and 5 bases had no gene match. The CDR3 sequence is CASSSLGQGETQYF. The CDR3 nucleotides are TGTGCCAGCAGTTCCCTCGGACAGGGGGAGACCCAGTACTTC.

This clonotype was observed many times. The V call is TRBV6-2 or TRBV6-3, the J call TRBJ2-7, with D hard to call. V was trimmed by 6 bases and J by 5 bases, leaving 8 bases between them. The CDR3 consists of 11 residues. The germline gives CDR1 MNHEY, CDR2 SVGEGT. The CDR3 is CASSHQNEQYF. CDR3 bases: TGTGCCAGCAGCCATCAGAACGAGCAGTACTTC.

This clonotype was observed many times. V gene TRBV5-5 combines with J gene TRBJ2-5; 10 bases align to TRBD2. Germline values: CDR1 SGHKS, CDR2 YYEKEE (reference sequence). This CDR3 region has 14 residues. Trimming at V came to 4 bases and at J to 7 bases, leaving 7 bases not matched to a gene. This chain's CDR3 is CASSELAGRGTQYF. The CDR3 DNA is TGTGCCAGCAGCGAACTAGCGGGAAGGGGGACCCAGTACTTC. Based on the CDR3 plus reference TRBV5-5 and TRBJ2-5, the full variable domain is DAGVTQSPTHLIKTRGQQVTLRCSPISGHKSVSWYQQVLGQGPQFIFQYYEKEERGRGNFPDRFSARQFPNYSSELNVNALLLGDSALYLCASSELAGRGTQYFGPGTRLLVL.

This clonotype was observed many times. This chain connects TRBV6-2 or TRBV6-3 to TRBJ1-5, with D tentatively TRBD1 (5 bases). This CDR3 has 16 residues. Germline CDR1 is MNHEY and CDR2 is SVGEGT. Trimming left V 7 bases short and J 3 bases short, with 19 bases between. This CDR3 reads CASTHTPTDSNQPQHF. In DNA, the CDR3 is TGTGCCAGCACCCACACCCCGACAGATTCCAATCAGCCCCAGCATTTT.

This clonotype has a count of ten or more. The rearrangement links TRBV10-2 to TRBJ2-7; 11 nucleotides line up with TRBD2. The CDR3 contains 14 residues. V gave up 6 bases and J gave up 3 bases; unmatched junction bases: 4. Germline CDR1 is WSHSY and CDR2 is SAAADI. CDR3 DNA: TGCGCCAGCAGCCAGACTAGCGGGAACTACGAGCAGTACTTC. Residues: CASSQTSGNYEQYF.

The chain is built from TRBV21-1 and TRBJ2-2; the table calls TRBD2, which could not be checked here. TRBV21-1 is a listed pseudogene. The CDR3 totals 16 residues. The CDR3 spells CASSRRAGRRPGELFF. In DNA, the CDR3 is TGTGCCAGCAGCAGAAGGGCAGGGAGGAGGCCCGGGGAGCTGTTTTTT.

The chain couples TRBV20-1 to TRBJ2-1; 7 bases align to TRBD2. Germline V lookup: CDR1 DFQATT, CDR2 SNEGSKA (reference sequence). This CDR3 contains 14 residues. V lost 1 base, J lost 9 bases, and 9 bases stayed unmatched. CDR3 residues: CSARVVGGRGEQFF. CDR3 coding DNA: TGCAGTGCTAGAGTAGTGGGCGGGAGAGGTGAGCAGTTCTTC.

This clonotype has at least ten counts. The V and J genes are TRBV4-1 and TRBJ1-5; D is uncertain. Trimming took 1 base from V and 7 from J, leaving 11 bases between them. The germline V gene has CDR1 MGHRA and CDR2 YSYEKL. This CDR3 has 14 residues. The CDR3 DNA reads as TGCGCCAGCAGCCAAGCTCGGCCCGGACAGCCCCAGCATTTT. Protein: CASSQARPGQPQHF.

The rearrangement links TRBV6-2 or TRBV6-3 to TRBJ2-3, with 10 bases lining up with TRBD2. The CDR3 extends over 17 amino acids. Trimming cost V 2 bases and J 2 bases; bases outside gene matches: 7. Germline assignment: CDR1 MNHEY and CDR2 SVGEGT. The CDR3 is CASSYLGLAETTDTQYF. The CDR3 nucleotides are TGTGCCAGCAGTTACCTTGGACTAGCGGAGACCACAGATACGCAGTATTTT.

This clonotype was recorded many times. The CDR3 DNA sequence: TGCGCCAGCAGCCAAGACATACAGGGTCGGGAGCAGTACTTC. It yields the protein CASSQDIQGREQYF. The genes are TRBV4-3 and TRBJ2-7; a weak D match, TRBD1 (6 bases). Trimming removed 0 bases from V and 7 bases from J, with 13 bases in between. The CDR3 is 14 amino acids. From germline, CDR1 is LGHNA and CDR2 YSLEER.

The sample holds many counts of this clonotype. The chain joins TRBV6-2 or TRBV6-3 to TRBJ2-4; D unresolved. This CDR3 is built from 15 residues. Trimming shortened V by 6 bases and J by 0 bases, and 12 bases separated the two germline ends. Germline CDR1 and CDR2: MNHEY and SVGEGT. CDR3 protein: CASSPKKVAKNIQYF. In DNA form, the CDR3 reads TGTGCCAGCAGCCCGAAGAAAGTAGCCAAAAACATTCAGTACTTC.

This sequence joins TRBV30 and TRBJ2-7, with TRBD1 identical over 8 bases. CDR3 length: 14 residues. The J segment lost 2 bases and the V segment lost 4 bases, leaving 7 bases of the junction unmatched. Germline loops: CDR1 GTSNPN, CDR2 SVGIG (reference sequence). CDR3 nucleotide sequence: TGTGCCTGGACTCCGGACAGGGTGCCCTACGAGCAGTACTTC. Translation gives CAWTPDRVPYEQYF.

V and J are TRBV5-1 and TRBJ2-1; 10 bases align to TRBD2. The CDR3 extends over 17 amino acids. With V trimmed by 5 bases and J by 3 bases, 11 bases remained unmatched. Germline CDR1 and CDR2: SGHRS and YFSETQ. The CDR3 DNA follows: TGCGCCAGCAGGCGGCTAGCGGGAGACGGAAACTACAATGAGCAGTTCTTC. This translates into CASRRLAGDGNYNEQFF.